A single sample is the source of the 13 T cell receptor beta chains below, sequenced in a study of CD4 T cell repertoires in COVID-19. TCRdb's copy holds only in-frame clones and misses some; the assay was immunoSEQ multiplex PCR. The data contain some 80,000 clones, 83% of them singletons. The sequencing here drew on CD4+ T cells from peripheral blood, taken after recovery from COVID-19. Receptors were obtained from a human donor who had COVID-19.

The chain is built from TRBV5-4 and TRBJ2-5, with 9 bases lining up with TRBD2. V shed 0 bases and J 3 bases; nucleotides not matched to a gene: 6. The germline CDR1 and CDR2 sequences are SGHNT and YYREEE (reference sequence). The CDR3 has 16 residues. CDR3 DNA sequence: TGTGCCAGCAGCTTGGATGGACTAGCGAAAAAAGAGACCCAGTACTTC. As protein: CASSLDGLAKKETQYF.

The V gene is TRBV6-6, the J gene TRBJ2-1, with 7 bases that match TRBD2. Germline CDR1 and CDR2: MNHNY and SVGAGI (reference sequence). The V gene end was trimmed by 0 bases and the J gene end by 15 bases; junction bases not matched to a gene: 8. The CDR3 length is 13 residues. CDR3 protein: CASSYSLAEKGFF. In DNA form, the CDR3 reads TGTGCCAGCAGTTACTCCCTAGCGGAAAAAGGGTTCTTC.

In DNA, the CDR3 is TGTGCTAGTGGTAACTCAGGGGGCAGTGAAGCTTTCTTT. Residues: CASGNSGGSEAFF. This chain links TRBV12-5 with TRBJ1-1; TRBD1 aligns across 8 bases. The CDR3 loop spans 13 amino acids. Germline values: CDR1 LGHNT, CDR2 FRNRAP. Unmatched junction bases numbered 6, after V lost 5 bases and J lost 7 bases. The complete variable domain, with remaining parts taken from reference TRBV12-5 and TRBJ1-1, reads DARVTQTPRHKVTEMGQEVTMRCQPILGHNTVFWYRQTMMQGLELLAYFRNRAPLDDSGMPKDRFSAEMPDATLATLKIQPSEPRDSAVYFCASGNSGGSEAFFGQGTRLTVV.

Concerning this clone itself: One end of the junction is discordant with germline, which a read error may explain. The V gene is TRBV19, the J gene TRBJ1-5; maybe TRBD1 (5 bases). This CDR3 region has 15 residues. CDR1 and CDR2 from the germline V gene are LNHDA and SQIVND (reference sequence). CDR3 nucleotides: TGTGCCAGTGGTATGGAGGGTTGGGGGAATCAGCCCCAGCATTTT. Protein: CASGMEGWGNQPQHF.

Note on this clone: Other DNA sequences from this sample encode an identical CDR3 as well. The CDR3 sequence: CAWSRGRETQYF. In DNA, the CDR3 is TGTGCCTGGAGTCGGGGAAGAGAGACCCAGTACTTC. The chain carries TRBV30 and TRBJ2-5; D is perhaps TRBD2 (5 bases). V was pared by 2 bases and J by 4 bases, with 8 bases between. Germline assignment: CDR1 GTSNPN and CDR2 SVGIG (reference sequence). CDR3 length: 12 amino acids.

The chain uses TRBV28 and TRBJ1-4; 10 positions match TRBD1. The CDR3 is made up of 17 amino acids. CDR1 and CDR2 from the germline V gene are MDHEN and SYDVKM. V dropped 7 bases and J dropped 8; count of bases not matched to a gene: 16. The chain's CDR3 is CASKRDRGRLGNEKLFF. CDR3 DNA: TGTGCCAGCAAACGGGACAGGGGACGATTAGGGAACGAAAAACTGTTTTTT.

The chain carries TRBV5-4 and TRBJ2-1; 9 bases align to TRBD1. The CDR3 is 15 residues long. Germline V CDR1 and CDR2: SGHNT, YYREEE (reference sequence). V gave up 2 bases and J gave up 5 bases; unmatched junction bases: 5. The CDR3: CASSLRDRANNEQFF. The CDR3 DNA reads TGTGCCAGCAGCTTACGGGACAGGGCCAACAATGAGCAGTTCTTC.

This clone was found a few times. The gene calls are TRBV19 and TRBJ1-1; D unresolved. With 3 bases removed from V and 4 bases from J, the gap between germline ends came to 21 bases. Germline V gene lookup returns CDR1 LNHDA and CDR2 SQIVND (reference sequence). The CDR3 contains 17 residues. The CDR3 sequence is CASSMGPRNTIGTEAFF. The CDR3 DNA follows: TGTGCCAGTAGTATGGGCCCCAGGAATACTATAGGCACTGAAGCTTTCTTT.

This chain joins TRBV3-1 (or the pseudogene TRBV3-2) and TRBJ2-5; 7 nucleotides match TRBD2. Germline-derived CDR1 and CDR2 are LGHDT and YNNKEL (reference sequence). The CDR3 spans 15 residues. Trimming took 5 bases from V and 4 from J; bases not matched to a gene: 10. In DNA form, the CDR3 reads TGTGCCAGCAGCTTAGGACTAGGTGGCTCAGAGACCCAGTACTTC. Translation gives CASSLGLGGSETQYF.

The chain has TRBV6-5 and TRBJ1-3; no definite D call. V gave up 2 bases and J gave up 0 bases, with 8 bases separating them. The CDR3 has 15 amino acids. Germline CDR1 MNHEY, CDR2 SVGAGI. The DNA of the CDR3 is TGTGCCAGCAGTTACCGCCTTAGCTCTGGAAACACCATATATTTT. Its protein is CASSYRLSSGNTIYF.

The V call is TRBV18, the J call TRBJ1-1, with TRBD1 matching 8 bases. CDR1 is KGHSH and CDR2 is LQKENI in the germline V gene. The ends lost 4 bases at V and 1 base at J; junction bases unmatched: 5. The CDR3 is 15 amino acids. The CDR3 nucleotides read TGTGCCAGCTCACTATCCGGGACAGGGAACACTGAAGCTTTCTTT. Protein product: CASSLSGTGNTEAFF.

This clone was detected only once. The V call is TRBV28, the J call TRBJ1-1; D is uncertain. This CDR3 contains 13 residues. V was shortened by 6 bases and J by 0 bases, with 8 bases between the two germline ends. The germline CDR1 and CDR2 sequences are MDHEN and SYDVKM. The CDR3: CASRLALNTEAFF. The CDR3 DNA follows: TGTGCCAGCAGACTCGCCCTGAACACTGAAGCTTTCTTT.

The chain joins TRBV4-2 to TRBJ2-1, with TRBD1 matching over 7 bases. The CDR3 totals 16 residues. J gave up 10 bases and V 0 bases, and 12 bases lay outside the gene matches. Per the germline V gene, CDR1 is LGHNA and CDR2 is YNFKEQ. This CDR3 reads CASSQDLQGWAREQFF. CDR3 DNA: TGTGCCAGCAGCCAAGATCTACAGGGGTGGGCTCGGGAGCAGTTCTTC.